The clone carrying this T cell receptor (beta chain) was observed a few times. This entry comes from a study of CD8 T cells in ankylosing spondylitis. CDR1 is SGHVS, CDR2 FNYEAQ, per germline. V lost 4 bases to trimming and J lost 8 bases, with 17 bases between them. The CDR3 sequence is 15 residues long. TCRdb ran MiXCR on the 5' RACE reads and lists one entry per CDR3 protein. The sample has about 200,000 distinct CDR3 sequences; 9.5% to 15% are singletons. V is TRBV7-6 and J is TRBJ1-4, with D perhaps TRBD1 (6 bases). The specimen was blood, either unsorted or a sorted T cell fraction (not recorded which). The receptor's source is a male donor with ankylosing spondylitis or in good health (not recorded which). DNA for the CDR3: TGTGCCAGCAGCTCCTACAGGGAGTCAGGCGAAAAACTGTTTTTT. Translating gives CASSSYRESGEKLFF. The full variable domain, in which reference TRBV7-6 and TRBJ1-4 provide the parts outside the CDR3, is GAGVSQSPRYKVTKRGQDVALRCDPISGHVSLYWYRQALGQGPEFLTYFNYEAQQDKSGLPNDRFSAERPEGSISTLTIQRTEQRDSAMYRCASSSYRESGEKLFFGSGTQLSVL.